What follows describes a single T cell receptor beta chain. The antigen this receptor binds is unknown. No base quality values were provided; no much bigger clone lies one nucleotide off. The data were taken from a study of blood T cells in healthy people across ages (dated by TCRdb to the mid-2010s). Background on the whole study: In model experiments, template switching captured about one uniquely barcoded TCR beta cDNA molecule for every two T cells. The study analyzed two additional independent replicas of 1 million unique cDNA reads from the same blood draw for two donors, one aged 18 to 30 and one aged 80 or older. To avoid experimental bias, donors of different ages were distributed randomly across sequencing lanes. The study measured age-related changes in TCR beta repertoire diversity using deep sequencing normalized with unique cDNA molecular identifiers. Four age groups were formed from the donors: young (average roughly 16 years), middle-aged (approximately 42), aged (around 62) and long-lived (more than 75). What the authors observed across the whole study: Compared with the aged group, the long-lived group had more naive CD4+ T cells, fewer expanded clones and increased TCR diversity, suggesting age selection. Estimates of total diversity based on one million sequenced T cells were considered lower bounds and underestimates. The percentage of naive T cells measured by flow cytometry correlated strongly with observed TCR beta diversity. Donor CMV infection status was unknown, potentially confounding age-related changes in expanded clonotypes. Bulk unsorted PBMC profiling prevented conclusive comparison of naive and antigen-experienced compartments. Observed TCR beta diversity per million T cells fell roughly linearly with age, and a significant reduction was already apparent by age roughly 40.

The donors were 40 or so Caucasian individuals from Russia, aged 6 to 90 years, who were systemically healthy. Each donor gave roughly 9 milliliters of peripheral blood, drawn into EDTA-treated Vacutainer tubes. PBMCs were isolated by Ficoll-Paque density-gradient centrifugation, with at least 6 million obtained per sample. Trizol reagent was used to extract total RNA from PBMCs, with at least 5 micrograms per sample. For every donor, flow cytometry on a PBMC aliquot measured the percentage of naive CD45RAhigh/CD27high T cells. The CDR3 holds 15 amino acids from the cysteine to the phenylalanine. Here the CDR3 DNA is all that survives: 45 bases in frame from base 1. CDR1 MNHNY and CDR2 SVGAGI were looked up in the germline V gene (reference sequence). Trimming at the junction amounts to 6 bases on V and 5 bases on J, and the germline ends lie 16 bases apart. Library method: 5' RACE. Sequenced on an Illumina HiSeq 2500. A second PCR of roughly 7 to 12 cycles was performed with a sample-barcoded 5' primer and a J-beta primer mix. A template-switch 5' adaptor carrying 12 random nucleotides introduced a unique molecular identifier onto each TCR beta cDNA molecule. Each sample yielded at least 2.5 million CDR3-containing paired-end reads. First-strand cDNA synthesis was performed from all RNA using the Mint cDNA synthesis kit, with priming by a TRBC-specific oligonucleotide. Following uracil-DNA glycosylase treatment, all cDNA underwent a first 18-cycle PCR with the universal primers M1SS and BC2_uni_R. Regarding the original processing steps: For normalization, 1 million high-quality reads were randomly selected from each sample, with every read carrying a distinct molecular identifier. Reads with shared molecular identifiers were discarded instead of being binned into consensus sequences. CDR3 identification, clonotype clustering and error correction used MiTCR with a Q25 quality threshold and the strictest error-elimination algorithm. A nonparametric unseen species model with Euler transformation was used to estimate lower-bound total TCR beta diversity. Clones were called with MiXCR by TCRdb after fastp trimmed the public reads at Q25, and only in-frame beta chains were retained. Rows matching on CDR3 protein sequence are summarized as one entry with the most common DNA and genes. TCRdb assigned the V and J calls; the authors' analysis was not used. The sample records approximately 800,000 distinct CDR3 sequences, approximately 67% of which are singletons. Roughly a quarter of the sample goes to the ten largest clones.

Specimen: blood. The V gene is TRBV6-6 and the J gene is TRBJ2-2; possibly the D gene is TRBD1, per 5 matching bases. The sequence derives from a man in his thirties or forties in good health. The nucleotide sequence reads TGTGCCAGCAGCGGCGATCAGGGCTGGACCGGGGAGCTGTTTTTT. Its translation reads: CASSGDQGWTGELFF.